The subject of this entry is one T cell receptor (beta chain). The entry originates in a study of blood T cell repertoires in COVID-19. Researchers sorted participants into cohorts using their self-reported clinical history. Recovered status applied to Cohort 3 donors who had two consecutive negative PCRs. It also applied to those with clearance or with symptom resolution. Here immunoSEQ multiplex PCR was the method, and the copy in TCRdb shows in-frame clones only, minus some. Altogether approximately 160,000 clones are present, around four fifths being singletons, with the ten largest covering roughly 8%. CDR1 is SNHLY and CDR2 is FYNNEI in the germline V gene. Between the trimmed V and J ends, which lost 9 bases and 0 bases, there was a span of 12 bases. This CDR3 is 14 amino acids long.

The sequence was obtained from a woman between 50 and 59 years old who had recovered from COVID-19. Specimen: PBMCs or T cells enriched from blood (not recorded which). The chain links TRBV2 to TRBJ2-1; a possible D gene is TRBD2 (5 bases). The CDR3: CASGAVTSYNEQFF. CDR3 sequence (DNA): TGTGCCAGTGGAGCGGTTACCTCCTACAATGAGCAGTTCTTC.